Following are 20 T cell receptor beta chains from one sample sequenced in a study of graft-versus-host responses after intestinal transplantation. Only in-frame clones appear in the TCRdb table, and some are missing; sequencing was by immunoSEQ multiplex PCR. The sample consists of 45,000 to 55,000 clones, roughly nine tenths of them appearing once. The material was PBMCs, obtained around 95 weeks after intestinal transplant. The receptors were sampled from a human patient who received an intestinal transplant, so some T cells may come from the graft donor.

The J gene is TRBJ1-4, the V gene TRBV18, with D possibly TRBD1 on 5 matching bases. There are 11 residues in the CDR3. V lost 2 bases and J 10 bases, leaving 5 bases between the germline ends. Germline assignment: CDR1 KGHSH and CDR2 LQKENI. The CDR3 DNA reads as TGTGCCAGCTCACCAGGGGGAAAACTGTTTTTT. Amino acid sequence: CASSPGGKLFF.

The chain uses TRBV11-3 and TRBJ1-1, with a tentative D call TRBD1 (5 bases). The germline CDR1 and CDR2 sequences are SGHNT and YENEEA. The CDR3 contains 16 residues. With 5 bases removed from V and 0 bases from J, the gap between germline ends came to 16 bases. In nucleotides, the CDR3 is TGTGCCAGCAGCCCCACGTGGGGGGTCATGAACACTGAAGCTTTCTTT. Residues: CASSPTWGVMNTEAFF.

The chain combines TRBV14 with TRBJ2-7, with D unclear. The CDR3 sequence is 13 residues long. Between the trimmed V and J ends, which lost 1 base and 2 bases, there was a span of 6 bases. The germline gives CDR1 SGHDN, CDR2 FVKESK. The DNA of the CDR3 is TGTGCCAGCAGCCAAGGTCAGACCTACGAGCAGTACTTC. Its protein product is CASSQGQTYEQYF.

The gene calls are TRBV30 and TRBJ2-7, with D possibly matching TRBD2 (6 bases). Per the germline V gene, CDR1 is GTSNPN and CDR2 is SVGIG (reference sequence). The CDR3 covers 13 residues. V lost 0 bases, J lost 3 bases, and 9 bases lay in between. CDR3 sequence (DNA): TGTGCCTGGAGTGTAGGGACTTACTACGAGCAGTACTTC. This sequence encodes CAWSVGTYYEQYF. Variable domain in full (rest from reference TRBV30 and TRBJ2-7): SQTIHQWPATLVQPVGSPLSLECTVEGTSNPNLYWYRQAAGRGLQLLFYSVGIGQISSEVPQNLSASRPQDRQFILSSKKLLLSDSGFYLCAWSVGTYYEQYFGPGTRLTVT.

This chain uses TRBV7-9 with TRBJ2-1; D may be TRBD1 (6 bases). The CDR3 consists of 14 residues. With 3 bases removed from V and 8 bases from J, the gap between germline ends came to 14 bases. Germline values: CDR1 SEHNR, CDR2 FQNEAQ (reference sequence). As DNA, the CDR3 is TGTGCCAGCAGCTTCGGGACACTTGACGATGAGCAGTTCTTC. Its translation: CASSFGTLDDEQFF.

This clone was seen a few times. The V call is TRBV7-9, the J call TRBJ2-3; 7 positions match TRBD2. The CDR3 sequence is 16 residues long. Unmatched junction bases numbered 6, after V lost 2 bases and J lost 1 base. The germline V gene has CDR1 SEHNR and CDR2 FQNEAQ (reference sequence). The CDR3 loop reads CASSLFAGVGTDTQYF. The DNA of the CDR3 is TGTGCCAGCAGCTTATTTGCGGGAGTTGGCACAGATACGCAGTATTTT.

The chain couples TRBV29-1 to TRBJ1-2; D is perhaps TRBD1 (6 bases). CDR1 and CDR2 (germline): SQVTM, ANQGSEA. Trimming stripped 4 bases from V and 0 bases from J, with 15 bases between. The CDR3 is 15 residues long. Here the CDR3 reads CSVVRDTASNYGYTF. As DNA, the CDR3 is TGCAGCGTTGTTCGGGACACAGCCTCTAACTATGGCTACACCTTC.

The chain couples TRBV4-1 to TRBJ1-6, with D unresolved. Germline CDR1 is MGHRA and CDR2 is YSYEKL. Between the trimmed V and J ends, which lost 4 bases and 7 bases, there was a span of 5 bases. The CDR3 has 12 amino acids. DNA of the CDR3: TGCGCCAGCAGCCGTACAAATTCACCCCTCCACTTT. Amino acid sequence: CASSRTNSPLHF.

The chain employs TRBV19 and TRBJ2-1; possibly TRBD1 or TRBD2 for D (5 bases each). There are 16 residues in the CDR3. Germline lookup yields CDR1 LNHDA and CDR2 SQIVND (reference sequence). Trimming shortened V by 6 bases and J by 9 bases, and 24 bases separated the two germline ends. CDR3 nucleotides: TGTGCCAGTAGGGGCCCGGATGGGCGCCCTGGGGGTGAGCAGTTCTTC. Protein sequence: CASRGPDGRPGGEQFF.

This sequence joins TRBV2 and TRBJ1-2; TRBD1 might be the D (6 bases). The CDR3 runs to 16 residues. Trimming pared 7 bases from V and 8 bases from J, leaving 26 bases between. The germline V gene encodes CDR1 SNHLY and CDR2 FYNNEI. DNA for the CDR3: TGTGCCAGCACCTTGAACTACCCGGGGGGCGGGGACGGCTACACCTTC. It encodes CASTLNYPGGGDGYTF.

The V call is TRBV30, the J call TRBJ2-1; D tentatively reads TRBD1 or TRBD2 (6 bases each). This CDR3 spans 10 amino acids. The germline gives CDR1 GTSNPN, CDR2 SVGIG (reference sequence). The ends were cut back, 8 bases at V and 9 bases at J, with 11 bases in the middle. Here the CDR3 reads CALWGAEQFF. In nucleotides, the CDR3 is TGTGCCCTTTGGGGGGCTGAGCAGTTCTTC.

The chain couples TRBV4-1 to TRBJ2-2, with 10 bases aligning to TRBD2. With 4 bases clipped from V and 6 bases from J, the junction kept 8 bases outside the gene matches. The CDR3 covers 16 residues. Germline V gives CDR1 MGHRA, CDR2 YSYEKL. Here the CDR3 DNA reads TGCGCCAGCAGCCGAATAAGCGGGGGGGCACCCGGGGAGCTGTTTTTT. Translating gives CASSRISGGAPGELFF.

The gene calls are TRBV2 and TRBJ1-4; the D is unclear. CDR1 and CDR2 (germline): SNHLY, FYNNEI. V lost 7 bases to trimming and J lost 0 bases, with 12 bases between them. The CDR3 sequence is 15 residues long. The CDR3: CASKGLKATNEKLFF. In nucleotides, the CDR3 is TGTGCCAGCAAAGGGTTAAAGGCAACTAATGAAAAACTGTTTTTT. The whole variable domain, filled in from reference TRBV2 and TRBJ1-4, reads EPEVTQTPSHQVTQMGQEVILRCVPISNHLYFYWYRQILGQKVEFLVSFYNNEISEKSEIFDDQFSVERPDGSNFTLKIRSTKLEDSAMYFCASKGLKATNEKLFFGSGTQLSVL.

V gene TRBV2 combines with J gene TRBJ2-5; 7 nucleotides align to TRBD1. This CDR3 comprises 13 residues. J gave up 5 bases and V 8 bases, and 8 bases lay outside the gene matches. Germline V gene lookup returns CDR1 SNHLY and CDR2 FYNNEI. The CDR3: CASAQGKDETQYF. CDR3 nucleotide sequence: TGTGCCAGCGCACAGGGGAAAGATGAGACCCAGTACTTC. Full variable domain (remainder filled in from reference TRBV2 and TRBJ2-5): EPEVTQTPSHQVTQMGQEVILRCVPISNHLYFYWYRQILGQKVEFLVSFYNNEISEKSEIFDDQFSVERPDGSNFTLKIRSTKLEDSAMYFCASAQGKDETQYFGPGTRLLVL.

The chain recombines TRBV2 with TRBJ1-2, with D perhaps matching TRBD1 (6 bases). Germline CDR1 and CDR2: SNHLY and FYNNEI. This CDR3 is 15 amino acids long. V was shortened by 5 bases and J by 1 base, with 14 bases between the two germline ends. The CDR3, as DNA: TGTGCCAGCAGTAGTAGGGGGGGAGATAACTATGGCTACACCTTC. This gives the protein CASSSRGGDNYGYTF.

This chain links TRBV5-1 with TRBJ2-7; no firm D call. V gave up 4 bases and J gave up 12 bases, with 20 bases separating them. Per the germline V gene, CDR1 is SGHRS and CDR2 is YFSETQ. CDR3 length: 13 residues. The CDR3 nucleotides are TGCGCCAGCAGCCCAAGTGGCGACCTACAGTGGTACTTC. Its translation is CASSPSGDLQWYF.

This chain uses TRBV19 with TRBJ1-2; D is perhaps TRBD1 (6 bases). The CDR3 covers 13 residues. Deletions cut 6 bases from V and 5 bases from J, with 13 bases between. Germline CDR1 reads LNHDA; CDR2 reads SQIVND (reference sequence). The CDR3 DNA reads TGTGCCAGTAGCCTGAGGCAGGGGTATGGCTACACCTTC. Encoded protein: CASSLRQGYGYTF.

This CDR3 is CASSPGTTNSPLHF. CDR3 in DNA: TGTGCCAGCAGCCCCGGGACAACTAATTCACCCCTCCACTTT. The chain has TRBV7-9 and TRBJ1-6; D may be TRBD1 (6 bases). Germline V gene sequence: CDR1 SEHNR, CDR2 FQNEAQ (reference sequence). The V gene lost 5 bases and the J gene lost 6 bases, with 11 bases spanning the gap. The CDR3 has 14 residues.

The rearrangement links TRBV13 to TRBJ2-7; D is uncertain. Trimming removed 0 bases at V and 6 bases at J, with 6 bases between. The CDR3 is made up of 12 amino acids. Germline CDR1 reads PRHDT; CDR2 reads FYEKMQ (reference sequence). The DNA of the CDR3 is TGTGCCAGCAGCTTAGGGGAAGGCGAGCAGTACTTC. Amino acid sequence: CASSLGEGEQYF.

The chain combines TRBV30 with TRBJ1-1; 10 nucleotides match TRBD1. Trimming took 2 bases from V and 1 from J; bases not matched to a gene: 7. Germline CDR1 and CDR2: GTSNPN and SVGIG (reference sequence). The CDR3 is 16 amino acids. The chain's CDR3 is CAWSKGQGEENTEAFF. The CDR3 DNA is TGTGCCTGGAGTAAAGGACAGGGGGAGGAGAACACTGAAGCTTTCTTT.